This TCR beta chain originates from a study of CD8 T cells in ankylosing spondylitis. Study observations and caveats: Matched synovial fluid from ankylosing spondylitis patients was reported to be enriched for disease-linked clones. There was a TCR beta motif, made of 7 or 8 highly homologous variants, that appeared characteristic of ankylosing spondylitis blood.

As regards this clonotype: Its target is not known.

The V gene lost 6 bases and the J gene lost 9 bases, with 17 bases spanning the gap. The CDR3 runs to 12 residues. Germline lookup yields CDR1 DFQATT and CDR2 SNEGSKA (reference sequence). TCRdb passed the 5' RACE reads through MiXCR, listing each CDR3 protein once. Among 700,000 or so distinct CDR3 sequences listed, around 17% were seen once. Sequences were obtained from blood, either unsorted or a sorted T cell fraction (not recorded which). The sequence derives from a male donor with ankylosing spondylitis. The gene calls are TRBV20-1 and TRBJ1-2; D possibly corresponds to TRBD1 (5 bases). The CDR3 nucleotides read TGCAGTGCCCCCCCGGGGGGGGGTCGCTACACCTTC. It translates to CSAPPGGGRYTF.